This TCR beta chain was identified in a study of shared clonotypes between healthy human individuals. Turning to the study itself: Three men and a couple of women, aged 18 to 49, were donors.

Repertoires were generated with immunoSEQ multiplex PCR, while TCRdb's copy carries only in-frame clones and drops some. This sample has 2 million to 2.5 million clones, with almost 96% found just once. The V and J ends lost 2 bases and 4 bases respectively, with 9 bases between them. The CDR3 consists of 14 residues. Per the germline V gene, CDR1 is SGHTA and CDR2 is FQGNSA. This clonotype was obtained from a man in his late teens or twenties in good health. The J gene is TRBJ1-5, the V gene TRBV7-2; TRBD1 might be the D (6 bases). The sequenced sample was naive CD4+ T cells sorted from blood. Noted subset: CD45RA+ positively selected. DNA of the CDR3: TGTGCCAGCAGCTTACCACAGGGTAATCAGCCCCAGCATTTT. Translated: CASSLPQGNQPQHF.